The 18 T cell receptor beta chains listed next were all sequenced from one sample in a study of blood T cell repertoires in COVID-19. The table came from immunoSEQ multiplex PCR; TCRdb's copy has only in-frame clones and leaves some out. Here the sample spans roughly 41,000 clones, about 80% being singletons. Specimen: peripheral blood. The receptors stem from a woman aged 80 or over with acute or convalescent COVID-19.

In this sample, this clone turned up a few times. The rearrangement joins TRBV24-1 to TRBJ2-3; 8 nucleotides align to TRBD1. Germline CDR1 is KGHDR and CDR2 is SFDVKD. The V and J ends lost 3 bases and 1 base, in that order; junction bases with no gene match: 8. This CDR3 region has 17 residues. CDR3 residues: CATSDAQGAPGTDTQYF. CDR3 nucleotide sequence: TGTGCCACCAGTGATGCGCAGGGGGCGCCGGGCACAGATACGCAGTATTTT.

This clone was recorded only once. The genes are TRBV4-1 and TRBJ1-1; D perhaps matches TRBD1 (5 bases). The germline V gene has CDR1 MGHRA and CDR2 YSYEKL. The CDR3 runs to 16 residues. Between the trimmed V and J ends, which lost 1 base and 1 base, there was a span of 13 bases. Written as DNA, the CDR3 is TGCGCCAGCAGCCAAGTCGCAGGGAAAAAGAACACTGAAGCTTTCTTT. This sequence encodes CASSQVAGKKNTEAFF.

V and J are TRBV20-1 and TRBJ1-5; a weak D match, TRBD1 (6 bases). CDR1 is DFQATT and CDR2 is SNEGSKA in the germline V gene (reference sequence). The CDR3 length is 18 residues. Trimming shortened V by 3 bases and J by 0 bases, and 21 bases separated the two germline ends. CDR3 protein: CSASETLRGSYSNQPQHF. The DNA of the CDR3 is TGCAGTGCTAGTGAGACCCTCAGGGGTTCCTATAGCAATCAGCCCCAGCATTTT.

The chain combines TRBV2 with TRBJ1-5; tentative D call: TRBD1 (5 bases). The germline V gene encodes CDR1 SNHLY and CDR2 FYNNEI. The V end lost 4 bases, the J end lost 4 bases, and 11 bases lay between the germline ends. CDR3 length equals 14 residues. The chain's CDR3 is CASSATGDNQPQHF. The CDR3 DNA is TGTGCCAGCAGTGCTACAGGCGATAATCAGCCCCAGCATTTT.

The J gene is TRBJ2-1, the V gene TRBV5-1; TRBD2 matches at 11 bases. Per the germline V gene, CDR1 is SGHRS and CDR2 is YFSETQ. J lost 11 bases, V lost 1 base, and 8 bases had no gene match. This CDR3 spans 15 amino acids. This chain's CDR3 is CASSLWSSGGSKQFF. The CDR3 nucleotides read TGCGCCAGCAGCTTGTGGTCTAGCGGGGGGAGCAAGCAGTTCTTC. Complete variable domain (other parts from reference TRBV5-1 and TRBJ2-1): KAGVTQTPRYLIKTRGQQVTLSCSPISGHRSVSWYQQTPGQGLQFLFEYFSETQRNKGNFPGRFSGRQFSNSRSEMNVSTLELGDSALYLCASSLWSSGGSKQFFGPGTRLTVL.

The chain joins TRBV6-5 to TRBJ2-3, with D perhaps matching TRBD2 (5 bases). The V gene's germline CDR1 is MNHEY and CDR2 SVGAGI. V lost 3 bases, J lost 1 base, and 11 bases lay in between. This CDR3 is built from 15 residues. The CDR3 sequence is CASSYQGSGTDTQYF. DNA for the CDR3: TGTGCCAGCAGTTATCAAGGGAGCGGCACAGATACGCAGTATTTT.

The rearrangement uses TRBV5-5 and TRBJ2-2, with a possible D match to TRBD1 (5 bases). The CDR3 totals 15 residues. V lost 3 bases and J lost 4, with 13 bases in between. CDR1 is SGHKS and CDR2 is YYEKEE in the germline V gene (reference sequence). The CDR3 region has the DNA TGTGCCAGCAGCTCTGGGGCCTCGCTCACCGGGGAGCTGTTTTTT. Translating gives CASSSGASLTGELFF.

V usage is TRBV6-5 and J usage is TRBJ1-5; maybe TRBD1 (5 bases). The V end was cut by 6 bases, the J end by 5 bases, with 8 bases between. Germline-derived CDR1 and CDR2 are MNHEY and SVGAGI. The CDR3 totals 12 residues. This CDR3 is CASRTGDQPQHF. The CDR3 bases are TGTGCCAGCAGGACGGGGGATCAGCCCCAGCATTTT.

A few counts support this clone. This chain links TRBV19 with TRBJ1-5; 7 bases align to TRBD1. Germline values: CDR1 LNHDA, CDR2 SQIVND (reference sequence). V was pared by 0 bases and J by 7 bases, with 9 bases of the junction left unmatched. The CDR3 spans 16 residues. CDR3 amino acids: CASSIEETGSGQPQHF. CDR3 DNA sequence: TGTGCCAGTAGTATAGAGGAGACAGGGAGTGGGCAGCCCCAGCATTTT.

The chain carries TRBV6-5 and TRBJ1-2; D might be TRBD1 (6 bases). Germline-derived CDR1 and CDR2 are MNHEY and SVGAGI. The CDR3 loop spans 15 amino acids. V lost 6 bases and J 5 bases, leaving 19 bases between the germline ends. CDR3 loop: CASSRGGRHAYGYTF. DNA of the CDR3: TGTGCCAGCAGCCGGGGGGGCAGGCACGCATATGGCTACACCTTC.

The chain is built from TRBV11-2 and TRBJ1-3; possibly TRBD1 for D (6 bases). The V gene lost 5 bases and the J gene lost 4 bases, with 12 bases spanning the gap. The CDR3 totals 14 residues. The V gene's germline CDR1 is SGHAT and CDR2 FQNNGV. The CDR3, as DNA: TGTGCCAGCAGCCATCAGGGGTACGGAAACACCATATATTTT. This encodes CASSHQGYGNTIYF.

The rearrangement uses TRBV2 and TRBJ1-2; possibly TRBD1 for D (6 bases). There are 15 residues in the CDR3. V shed 4 bases and J shed 5 bases, with 17 bases lying between them. The V gene's germline CDR1 is SNHLY and CDR2 FYNNEI. The CDR3 bases are TGTGCCAGCAGTGCCCCGGGGGGGCGGGGTTATGGCTACACCTTC. The encoded protein is CASSAPGGRGYGYTF. The full variable domain, its missing parts supplied by reference TRBV2 and TRBJ1-2, is EPEVTQTPSHQVTQMGQEVILRCVPISNHLYFYWYRQILGQKVEFLVSFYNNEISEKSEIFDDQFSVERPDGSNFTLKIRSTKLEDSAMYFCASSAPGGRGYGYTFGSGTRLTVV.

The rearrangement links TRBV15 to TRBJ2-1, with TRBD2 identical over 14 bases. The V gene's germline CDR1 is LNHNV and CDR2 YYDKDF (reference sequence). J gave up 4 bases and V 3 bases, and 5 bases lay outside the gene matches. There are 17 residues in the CDR3. This CDR3 is CATSRGGLAGGYNEQFF. The CDR3 nucleotides are TGTGCCACCAGCAGGGGCGGACTAGCGGGGGGTTACAATGAGCAGTTCTTC.

CDR3 in amino acids: CAWSSNIYEQYF. The CDR3 DNA sequence: TGTGCCTGGAGTAGTAACATCTACGAGCAGTACTTC. This chain uses TRBV30 with TRBJ2-7; D uncertain. This CDR3 has 12 residues. Per the germline V gene, CDR1 is GTSNPN and CDR2 is SVGIG (reference sequence). The ends were cut back, 2 bases at V and 3 bases at J, with 8 bases in the middle.

The chain combines TRBV4-1 with TRBJ1-2; tentative D call: TRBD1 (6 bases). The CDR3 contains 13 residues. V shed 0 bases and J shed 9 bases, with 11 bases lying between them. CDR1 is MGHRA, CDR2 YSYEKL, per germline. In nucleotides, the CDR3 is TGCGCCAGCAGCCAAGACAGGGGAAGTCGCTACACCTTC. It specifies CASSQDRGSRYTF.

J is TRBJ2-3 and V is TRBV6-2 or TRBV6-3, with TRBD1 matching 7 bases. The CDR3 totals 15 residues. Germline lookup yields CDR1 MNHEY and CDR2 SVGEGT. V gave up 6 bases and J gave up 3 bases; unmatched junction bases: 9. The CDR3 loop reads CASSLVARGTDTQYF. In nucleotides, the CDR3 is TGTGCCAGCAGCCTCGTCGCCAGGGGGACAGATACGCAGTATTTT.

The chain carries TRBV2 and TRBJ1-5, with TRBD1 matching 9 bases. V shed 4 bases, J shed 7 bases, and the junction held 11 bases outside the gene matches. The germline V gene has CDR1 SNHLY and CDR2 FYNNEI. The CDR3 has 16 residues. The CDR3 loop reads CASSVPGQGHGQPQHF. In nucleotides, the CDR3 is TGTGCCAGCAGTGTCCCGGGACAGGGCCATGGGCAGCCCCAGCATTTT.

The rearrangement links TRBV2 to TRBJ2-1; 7 bases fit TRBD1. Germline CDR1 reads SNHLY; CDR2 reads FYNNEI. The CDR3 extends over 14 amino acids. Unmatched junction bases numbered 9, after V lost 6 bases and J lost 7 bases. The CDR3, as DNA: TGTGCCAGCAGCGAACAAAACAGGGGAAATGAGCAGTTCTTC. This codes for CASSEQNRGNEQFF.